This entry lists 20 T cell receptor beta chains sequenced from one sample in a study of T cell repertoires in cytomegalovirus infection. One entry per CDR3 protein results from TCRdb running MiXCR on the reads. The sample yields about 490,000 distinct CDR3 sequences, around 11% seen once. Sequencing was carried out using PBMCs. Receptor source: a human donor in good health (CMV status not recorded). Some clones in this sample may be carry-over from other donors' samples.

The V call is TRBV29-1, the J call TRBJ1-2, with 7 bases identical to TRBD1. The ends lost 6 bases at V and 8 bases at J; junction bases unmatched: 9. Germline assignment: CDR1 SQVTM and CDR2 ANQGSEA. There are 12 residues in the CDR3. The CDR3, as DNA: TGCAGCGTAAACGACAGGGATTACGGCTACACCTTC. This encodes CSVNDRDYGYTF.

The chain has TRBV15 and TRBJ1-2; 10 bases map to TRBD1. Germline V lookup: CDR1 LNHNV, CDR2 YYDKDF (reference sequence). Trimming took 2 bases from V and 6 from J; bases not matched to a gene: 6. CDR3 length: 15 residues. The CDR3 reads CATSRTGTGENGYTF. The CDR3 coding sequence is TGTGCCACCAGCAGAACCGGGACAGGGGAGAATGGCTACACCTTC.

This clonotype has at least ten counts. The CDR3 region has the DNA TGCGCCAGCAGCCCGGTGGGACACCTCTCTGGAAACACCATATATTTT. Its translation is CASSPVGHLSGNTIYF. V usage is TRBV4-1 and J usage is TRBJ1-3; D perhaps matches TRBD1 (6 bases). This CDR3 has 16 residues. CDR1 and CDR2 from the germline V gene are MGHRA and YSYEKL. V lost 4 bases, J lost 0 bases, and 13 bases lay in between.

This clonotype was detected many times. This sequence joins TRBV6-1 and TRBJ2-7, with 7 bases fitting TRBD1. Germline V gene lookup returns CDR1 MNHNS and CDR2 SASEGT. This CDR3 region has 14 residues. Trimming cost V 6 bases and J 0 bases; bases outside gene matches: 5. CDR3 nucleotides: TGTGCCAGCAGAACAGGGGATACCTCCTACGAGCAGTACTTC. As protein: CASRTGDTSYEQYF.

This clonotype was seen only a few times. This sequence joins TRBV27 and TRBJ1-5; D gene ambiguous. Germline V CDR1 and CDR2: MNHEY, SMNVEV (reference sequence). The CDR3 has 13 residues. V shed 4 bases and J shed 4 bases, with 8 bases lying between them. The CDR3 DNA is TGTGCCAGCAGTTCGGCGAGTAATCAGCCCCAGCATTTT. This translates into CASSSASNQPQHF.

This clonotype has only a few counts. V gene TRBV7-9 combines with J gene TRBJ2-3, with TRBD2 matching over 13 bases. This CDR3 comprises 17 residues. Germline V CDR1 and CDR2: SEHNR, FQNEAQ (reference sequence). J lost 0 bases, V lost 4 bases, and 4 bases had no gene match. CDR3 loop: CASSSPTSGRSTDTQYF. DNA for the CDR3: TGTGCCAGCAGCTCCCCGACTAGCGGGAGGAGCACAGATACGCAGTATTTT.

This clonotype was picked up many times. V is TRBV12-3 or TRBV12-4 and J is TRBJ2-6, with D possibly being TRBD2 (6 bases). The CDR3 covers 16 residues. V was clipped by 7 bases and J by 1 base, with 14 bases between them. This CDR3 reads CASTPGTASGANVLTF. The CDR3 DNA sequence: TGTGCCAGCACACCAGGGACTGCATCTGGGGCCAACGTCCTGACTTTC.

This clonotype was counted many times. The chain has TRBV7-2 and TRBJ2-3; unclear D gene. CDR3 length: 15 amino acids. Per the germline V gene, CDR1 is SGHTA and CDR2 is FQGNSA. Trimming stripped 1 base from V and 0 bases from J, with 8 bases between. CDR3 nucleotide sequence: TGTGCCAGCAGCTTAGTTCCATTTAGCACAGATACGCAGTATTTT. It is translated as CASSLVPFSTDTQYF. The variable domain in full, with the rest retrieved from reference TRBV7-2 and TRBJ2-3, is GAGVSQSPSNKVTEKGKDVELRCDPISGHTALYWYRQSLGQGLEFLIYFQGNSAPDKSGLPSDRFSAERTGGSVSTLTIQRTQQEDSAVYLCASSLVPFSTDTQYFGPGTRLTVL.

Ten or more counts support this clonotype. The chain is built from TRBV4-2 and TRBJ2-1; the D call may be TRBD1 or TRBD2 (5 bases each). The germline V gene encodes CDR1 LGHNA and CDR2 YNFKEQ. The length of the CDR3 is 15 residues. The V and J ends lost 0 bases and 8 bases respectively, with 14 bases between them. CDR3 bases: TGTGCCAGCAGCCAAGAGGGGGATCTGGCGGATGAGCAGTTCTTC. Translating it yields CASSQEGDLADEQFF.

The chain's CDR3 is CASSQDLGWEGSSYNEQFF. The CDR3 region has the DNA TGTGCCAGCAGCCAAGATCTTGGGTGGGAGGGTAGCTCCTACAATGAGCAGTTCTTC. This chain links TRBV3-1 with TRBJ2-1; TRBD2 aligns across 7 bases. The CDR3 spans 19 residues. V gave up 0 bases and J gave up 0 bases; unmatched junction bases: 11. Germline lookup yields CDR1 LGHDT and CDR2 YNNKEL (reference sequence).

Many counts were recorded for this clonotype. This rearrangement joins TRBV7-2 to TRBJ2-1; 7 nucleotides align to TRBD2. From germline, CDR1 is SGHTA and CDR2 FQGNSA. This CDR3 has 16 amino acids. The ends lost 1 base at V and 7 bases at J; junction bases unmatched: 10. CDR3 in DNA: TGTGCCAGCAGCTTAGGGTCGGGGGGAATCAGAAATGAGCAGTTCTTC. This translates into CASSLGSGGIRNEQFF.

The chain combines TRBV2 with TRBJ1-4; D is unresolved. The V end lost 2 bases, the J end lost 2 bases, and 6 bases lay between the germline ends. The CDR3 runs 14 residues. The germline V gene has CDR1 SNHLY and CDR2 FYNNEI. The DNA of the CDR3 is TGTGCCAGCAGTGAATTGCAGACTAATGAAAAACTGTTTTTT. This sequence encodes CASSELQTNEKLFF.

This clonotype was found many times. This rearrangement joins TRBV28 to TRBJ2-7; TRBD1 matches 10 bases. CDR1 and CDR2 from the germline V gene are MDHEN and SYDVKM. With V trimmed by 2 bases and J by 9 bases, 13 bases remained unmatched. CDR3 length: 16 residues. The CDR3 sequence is CASSLLITGQGQGQYF. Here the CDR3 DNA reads TGTGCCAGCAGTTTACTTATTACGGGACAGGGGCAGGGGCAGTACTTC.

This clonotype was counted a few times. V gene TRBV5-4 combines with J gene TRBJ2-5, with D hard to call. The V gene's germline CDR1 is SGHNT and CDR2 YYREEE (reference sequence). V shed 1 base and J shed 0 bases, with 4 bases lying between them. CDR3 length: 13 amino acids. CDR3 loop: CASSLLDQETQYF. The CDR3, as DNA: TGTGCCAGCAGCTTGTTAGACCAAGAGACCCAGTACTTC.

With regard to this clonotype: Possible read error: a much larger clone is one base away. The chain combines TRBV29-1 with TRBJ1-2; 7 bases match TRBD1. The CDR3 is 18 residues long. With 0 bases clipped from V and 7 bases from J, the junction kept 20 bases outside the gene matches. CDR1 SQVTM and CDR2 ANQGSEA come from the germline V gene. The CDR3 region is CSVEDTVEGARGYCGYTF. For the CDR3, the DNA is TGCAGCGTTGAAGATACGGTGGAGGGGGCGCGAGGTTACTGTGGCTACACCTTC.

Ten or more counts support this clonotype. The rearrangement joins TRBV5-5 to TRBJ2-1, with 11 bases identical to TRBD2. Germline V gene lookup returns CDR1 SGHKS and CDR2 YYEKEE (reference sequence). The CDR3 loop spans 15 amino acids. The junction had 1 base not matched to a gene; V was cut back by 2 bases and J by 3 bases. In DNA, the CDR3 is TGTGCCAGCAGCTTTAGCGGGGGGGGCTACAATGAGCAGTTCTTC. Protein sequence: CASSFSGGGYNEQFF.

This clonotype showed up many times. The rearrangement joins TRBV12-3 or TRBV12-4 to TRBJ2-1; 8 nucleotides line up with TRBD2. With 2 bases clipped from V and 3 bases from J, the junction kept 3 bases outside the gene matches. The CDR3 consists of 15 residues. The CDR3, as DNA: TGTGCCAGCAGTTTAAGCGGGGGAGGCTACAATGAGCAGTTCTTC. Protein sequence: CASSLSGGGYNEQFF.

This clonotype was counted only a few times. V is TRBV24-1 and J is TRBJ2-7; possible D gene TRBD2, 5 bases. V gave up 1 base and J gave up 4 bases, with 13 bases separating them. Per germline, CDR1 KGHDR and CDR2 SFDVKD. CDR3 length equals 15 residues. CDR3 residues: CATSDFSGLIYEQYF. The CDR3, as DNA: TGTGCCACCAGTGATTTCTCGGGATTGATTTACGAGCAGTACTTC.

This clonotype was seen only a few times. The CDR3 region has the DNA TGCAGCGTTGAAATGGGGGACAGGGCTCGGCAGTACTTC. This gives the protein CSVEMGDRARQYF. This chain links TRBV29-1 with TRBJ2-7, with 9 bases that match TRBD1. This CDR3 is built from 13 residues. V lost 2 bases and J lost 9; bases outside the gene matches: 8. From germline, CDR1 is SQVTM and CDR2 ANQGSEA.

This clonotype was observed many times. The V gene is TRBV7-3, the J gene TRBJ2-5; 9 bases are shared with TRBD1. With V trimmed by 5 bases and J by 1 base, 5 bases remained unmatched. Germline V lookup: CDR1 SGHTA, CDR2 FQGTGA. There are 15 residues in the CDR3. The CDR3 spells CASSPTGGPQETQYF. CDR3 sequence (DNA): TGTGCCAGCAGCCCCACAGGGGGCCCCCAAGAGACCCAGTACTTC.